This T cell receptor (beta chain) is from a study of response to subunit inactivated influenza vaccine. Via MiXCR, TCRdb re-called the RT-PCR reads, giving one row per CDR3 protein. Here the sample spans approximately 500,000 distinct CDR3 sequences, 10% to 15% being singletons. Germline V gene sequence: CDR1 MNHNY, CDR2 SVGAGI (reference sequence). The CDR3 sequence is 12 residues long. Between the trimmed V and J ends, which lost 4 bases and 7 bases, there was a span of 8 bases. Findings of the study overall: It was suggested by the authors that few new T cells are recruited by each seasonal influenza vaccination.

This clonotype was recorded a few times. The antigen is undetermined. The V call is TRBV6-6, the J call TRBJ2-1; D gene ambiguous. The sequencing here drew on PBMCs from blood, taken roughly 6 weeks after vaccination. The sequence was collected from a man aged 45-65 years who received an inactivated influenza vaccine. The CDR3 spells CASSSSPNEQFF. CDR3 coding DNA: TGTGCCAGCAGTTCGAGCCCGAATGAGCAGTTCTTC.